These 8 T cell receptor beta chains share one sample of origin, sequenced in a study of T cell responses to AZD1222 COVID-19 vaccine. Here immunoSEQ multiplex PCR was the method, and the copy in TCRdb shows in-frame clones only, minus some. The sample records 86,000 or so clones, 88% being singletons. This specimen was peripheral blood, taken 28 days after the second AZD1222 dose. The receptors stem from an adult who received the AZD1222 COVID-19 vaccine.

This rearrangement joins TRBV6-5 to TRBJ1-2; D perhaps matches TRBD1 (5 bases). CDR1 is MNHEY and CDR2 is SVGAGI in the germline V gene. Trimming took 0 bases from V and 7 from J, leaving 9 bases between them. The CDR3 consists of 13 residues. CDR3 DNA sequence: TGTGCCAGCAGTTACTCGGGACGGCTTGGCTACACCTTC. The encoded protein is CASSYSGRLGYTF.

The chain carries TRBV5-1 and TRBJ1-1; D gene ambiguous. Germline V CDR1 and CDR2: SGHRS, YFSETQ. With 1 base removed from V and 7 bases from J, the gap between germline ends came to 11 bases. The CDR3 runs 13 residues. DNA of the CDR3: TGCGCCAGCAGCTTGCCAGGCGGGAGTGAAGCTTTCTTT. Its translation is CASSLPGGSEAFF. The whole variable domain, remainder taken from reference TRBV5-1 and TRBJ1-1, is KAGVTQTPRYLIKTRGQQVTLSCSPISGHRSVSWYQQTPGQGLQFLFEYFSETQRNKGNFPGRFSGRQFSNSRSEMNVSTLELGDSALYLCASSLPGGSEAFFGQGTRLTVV.

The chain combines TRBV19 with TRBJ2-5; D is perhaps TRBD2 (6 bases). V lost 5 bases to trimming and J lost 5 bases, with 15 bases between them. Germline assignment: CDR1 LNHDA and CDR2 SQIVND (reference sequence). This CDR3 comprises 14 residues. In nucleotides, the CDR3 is TGTGCCAGTAGTGCCGGAGGGGTTGGGGAGACCCAGTACTTC. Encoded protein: CASSAGGVGETQYF.

The CDR3 spells CASSLIGLGGRRETQYF. The DNA for the CDR3 is TGCGCCAGCAGCTTGATTGGGTTAGGGGGTCGGAGGGAGACCCAGTACTTC. V usage is TRBV5-1 and J usage is TRBJ2-5, with a weak D call TRBD1 (6 bases). CDR1 and CDR2 from the germline V gene are SGHRS and YFSETQ. There are 17 residues in the CDR3. V dropped 1 base and J dropped 5 bases, with 21 bases sitting between them.

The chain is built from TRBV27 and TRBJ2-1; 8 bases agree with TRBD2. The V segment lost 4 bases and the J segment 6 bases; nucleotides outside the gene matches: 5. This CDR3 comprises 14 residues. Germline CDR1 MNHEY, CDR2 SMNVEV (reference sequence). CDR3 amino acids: CASSYSGSLNEQFF. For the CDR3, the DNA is TGTGCCAGCAGTTACAGCGGGAGTCTCAATGAGCAGTTCTTC.

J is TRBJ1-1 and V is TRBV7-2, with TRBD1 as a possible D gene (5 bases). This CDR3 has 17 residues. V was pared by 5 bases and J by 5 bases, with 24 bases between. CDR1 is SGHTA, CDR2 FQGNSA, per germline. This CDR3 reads CASSQATGGVGMTEAFF. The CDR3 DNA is TGTGCCAGCAGCCAAGCCACTGGGGGAGTGGGTATGACTGAAGCTTTCTTT.

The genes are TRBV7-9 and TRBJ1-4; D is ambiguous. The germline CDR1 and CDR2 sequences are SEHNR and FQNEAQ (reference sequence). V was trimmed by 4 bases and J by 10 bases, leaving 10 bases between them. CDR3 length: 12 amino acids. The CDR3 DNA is TGTGCCAGCAGCTCACCCGGCGGAAAACTGTTTTTT. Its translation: CASSSPGGKLFF.

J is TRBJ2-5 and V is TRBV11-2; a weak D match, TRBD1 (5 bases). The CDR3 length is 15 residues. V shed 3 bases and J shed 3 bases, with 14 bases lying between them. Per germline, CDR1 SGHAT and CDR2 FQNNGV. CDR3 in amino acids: CASSFEAGQKETQYF. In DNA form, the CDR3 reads TGTGCCAGCAGCTTCGAGGCAGGACAAAAAGAGACCCAGTACTTC.